This T cell receptor beta chain was recorded in a study of cytomegalovirus exposure and HLA in healthy donors. For the study at large: One earlier analysis, a look at about 179 million T cells, found almost 120 million unique TCR beta sequences. Study-wide results and limits: Cytomegalovirus status was reportedly diagnosed by the classifier with high specificity and sensitivity.

Germline CDR1 is SNHLY and CDR2 is FYNNEI. V lost 5 bases, J lost 9 bases, and 7 bases stayed unmatched. The length of the CDR3 is 13 residues. This clone was found a few times. Its antigen remains unidentified. PCR employed 60 Vbeta and 13 Jbeta primers. Repertoires were generated with immunoSEQ multiplex PCR, while TCRdb's copy carries only in-frame clones and drops some. The sample has 140,000 to 150,000 clones; around three quarters are singletons. The chain joins TRBV2 to TRBJ1-2; 9 nucleotides match TRBD1. This clonotype was sampled from a woman aged 55-69 years in good health and CMV-seropositive. Sample: PBMCs. The CDR3 DNA reads as TGTGCCAGCAGTCCGACAGGGGGTTCACGCTACACCTTC. This translates into CASSPTGGSRYTF.